This entry describes one TCR beta chain. Which antigen it targets is not known. Base qualities are not provided; no much larger clone lies one nucleotide away. The sample is drawn from a study of blood T cell repertoires in COVID-19 (TCRdb year 2020). Context from the whole study: Samples covering the acute and convalescent phases of COVID-19 were provided by collaborators in the United States, Italy and Spain. The material from the prospective study consisted of cDNA or gDNA derived from T cells, B-cell-depleted T cells, or PBMCs. Deeply sampled blood TCRbeta repertoires from subjects exposed to, actively infected with, or recovered from COVID-19 were included in the dataset. A freely available public database, intended as a resource for researchers studying the immune response to SARS-CoV-2, is where the repertoires were released. Samples were obtained from the ongoing ImmuneRACE study (first 160 participants) and from about 1,300 subjects provided by 6 global collaborators. A de-identified subject ID, COVID-19 status, age in years and sex were almost always included in the sample metadata. Where available, HLA class I and class II types were obtained from metadata supplied by the sample provider rather than from assay-based typing.

Paper-wide results and their limitations: The quantity of clinical and demographic metadata differed by source and by participant and was supplied without curation.

TCRbeta CDR3 regions were amplified from genomic DNA by means of the immunoSEQ Assay, a bias-controlled multiplex PCR. In the source study's methods: The number of nucleated cells in each sample was estimated from the amplification of reference gene primers within the assay. To quantify the absolute abundance of each unique TCRbeta CDR3 rearrangement, sequence reads were collapsed and filtered. For each sample, productive Simpson clonality was calculated as the square root of Simpson's diversity index over productive rearrangements. The immuneACCESS repertoire file appears here via TCRdb, limited to in-frame rearrangements. These files lack a portion of the clones; in checked studies, under half of the deficit traces to unresolved V genes, and the cause of the others is not known. That table is the source of V, J and clone size, and D and trimming were worked out from the DNA. Here the sample has about 150,000 clones; 70% to 90% occur a single time. The ten largest make up 2.5% to 3% of the sample.

Collaborating institutions collected whole blood in K2EDTA tubes following their own protocols. Collaborator samples were shipped for TCRbeta analysis as frozen whole blood, isolated PBMCs, or DNA extracted from either sample type. Spanning cysteine to phenylalanine, the CDR3 consists of 15 amino acids. Only the CDR3 part of the read is kept: 45 bases, read in frame from the first base. The CDR1 and CDR2 encoded by the germline V gene are SGDLS and YYNGEE. A distance of 17 bases separates the germline ends of V and J, which lose 4 bases and 3 bases respectively. The sequence joins TRBV9 to TRBJ2-7, with TRBD1 perhaps the D gene, on 7 matching bases. This clonotype originated in a woman between 40 and 55 years old with active or convalescent COVID-19. The sequenced material came from peripheral blood. In nucleotides, the sequence is TGTGCCAGCAGCCTCGGGGGACAGTCCCTCTACGAGCAGTACTTC. It specifies CASSLGGQSLYEQYF.